A selection of T cell receptor beta chains follows, all from one sample in a study of T cell responses to AZD1222 COVID-19 vaccine. The assay was immunoSEQ multiplex PCR, and TCRdb's table has in-frame clones only and misses some. The sample includes about 75,000 clones, approximately 88% of them seen just once. Specimen: peripheral blood, collected 28 days after the second dose of the MenACWY control vaccine. The receptors come from an adult who received the MenACWY meningococcal vaccine as a control. Both conserved end residues are part of each CDR3. The order of the fields is clone size, V gene, J gene, CDR3 protein. Size values are once, few and many counts, or a class for expanded clones, and some rows have none.

size: once; V: TRBV10-3; J: TRBJ1-4; CDR3: CAIRAGQGDEKLFF
size: -; V: TRBV6-5; J: TRBJ1-1; CDR3: CASSLYRDVTEAFF
size: -; V: TRBV28; J: TRBJ1-2; CDR3: CASSLTVYGYTF
size: -; V: TRBV19; J: TRBJ1-2; CDR3: CASRKPGLPYGYTF
size: -; V: TRBV2; J: TRBJ2-1; CDR3: CASSEPDRGSDNEQFF
size: -; V: TRBV9; J: TRBJ1-3; CDR3: CASSTRTVLSGNTIYF
size: -; V: TRBV2; J: TRBJ1-3; CDR3: CASSESGVGFSGNTIYF
size: -; V: TRBV7-2; J: TRBJ2-2; CDR3: CASSLTGVGNTGELFF
size: few; V: TRBV24-1; J: TRBJ1-5; CDR3: CATSDPGQGSNQPQHF
size: -; V: TRBV2; J: TRBJ2-7; CDR3: CASSPRQGNEQYF
size: -; V: TRBV14; J: TRBJ1-1; CDR3: CASSQQLGSEAFF
size: -; V: TRBV7-9; J: TRBJ1-1; CDR3: CASSLGVSKNTEAFF
size: -; V: TRBV15; J: TRBJ1-6; CDR3: CATEADLNSPLHF
size: once; V: TRBV19; J: TRBJ1-6; CDR3: CASSKAAGGHYNSPLHF
size: few; V: TRBV5-1; J: TRBJ1-1; CDR3: CASSPGRATNTEAFF
size: -; V: TRBV6-1; J: TRBJ1-2; CDR3: CASSEDPRARGYTF
size: -; V: TRBV19; J: TRBJ2-3; CDR3: CASSIELAGGITDTQYF
size: -; V: TRBV5-1; J: TRBJ1-5; CDR3: CASSLDGFSNQPQHF
size: -; V: TRBV19; J: TRBJ2-2; CDR3: CASISDRSAGNTGELFF
size: -; V: TRBV5-1; J: TRBJ1-1; CDR3: CASSRRDRGNTEAFF
size: -; V: TRBV28; J: TRBJ1-3; CDR3: CASSLWAGMTGNTIYF
size: -; V: TRBV18; J: TRBJ1-5; CDR3: CASSPEYNQPQHF
size: -; V: TRBV6-1; J: TRBJ2-7; CDR3: CASSEAGGRGRPYEQYF
size: few; V: TRBV6-5; J: TRBJ2-3; CDR3: CASRKTSGGPDTQYF
size: -; V: TRBV12-3/TRBV12-4; J: TRBJ1-2; CDR3: CASTGTGTHYTF
size: medium-sized; V: TRBV7-9; J: TRBJ1-2; CDR3: CASSPGSNYGYTF
size: -; V: TRBV2; J: TRBJ2-1; CDR3: CASSPRTSGGVGDNEQFF
size: -; V: TRBV5-1; J: TRBJ1-4; CDR3: CASSIDGSYEKLFF
size: -; V: TRBV4-1; J: TRBJ1-2; CDR3: CASSQDRGQDYGYTF
size: -; V: TRBV5-4; J: TRBJ1-1; CDR3: CASSLRDRLNTEAFF
size: -; V: TRBV6-5; J: TRBJ1-5; CDR3: CASSWGPRQPQHF
size: -; V: TRBV6-1; J: TRBJ1-5; CDR3: CASSEAQWSLNQPQHF
size: -; V: TRBV9; J: TRBJ1-2; CDR3: CASSVGDSVYGYTF
size: once; V: TRBV6-5; J: TRBJ1-6; CDR3: CATLDTGPYNSPLHF
size: -; V: TRBV9; J: TRBJ1-3; CDR3: CASSVDSPSGNTIYF
size: -; V: TRBV5-1; J: TRBJ2-5; CDR3: CASSLSRAVQETQYF
size: -; V: TRBV10-3; J: TRBJ1-5; CDR3: CAISSDPNQPQHF
size: -; V: TRBV4-2; J: TRBJ2-7; CDR3: CASSQVGQGIDEQYF
size: once; V: TRBV4-1; J: TRBJ2-1; CDR3: CASSQDVRGEQFF
size: -; V: TRBV28; J: TRBJ1-5; CDR3: CASGAGNQPQHF
size: once; V: TRBV12-3/TRBV12-4; J: TRBJ1-2; CDR3: CASSSTRNYGYTF
size: -; V: TRBV6-5; J: TRBJ2-6; CDR3: CASRTDSGANVLTF
size: -; V: TRBV19; J: TRBJ1-5; CDR3: CASSIVAGQGAQPQHF
size: -; V: TRBV30; J: TRBJ2-3; CDR3: CAWSRPRGGAGDTQYF
size: -; V: TRBV28; J: TRBJ1-1; CDR3: CASSPPTTLNTEAFF
size: -; V: TRBV28; J: TRBJ1-5; CDR3: CASSPAGQGSNQPQHF